Included here is one T cell receptor (beta chain) sequence, with context. CDR1 and CDR2 from the germline V gene are MNHNS and SASEGT. Trimming cost V 6 bases and J 4 bases, with 13 bases left between them. The CDR3 totals 13 residues. These data belong to a study of preoperative IRX-2 immunotherapy in early breast cancer. This sample's treatment: preoperative locoregional IRX-2 cytokine immunotherapy. Patients received preoperative, locoregional IRX-2 cytokine immunotherapy in a phase Ib study. Profiled with immunoSEQ multiplex PCR; TCRdb holds only in-frame clones, not every one. The table includes 35,000 to 50,000 clones, just under 95% detected once.

The sequences come from tumor tissue, collected after IRX-2 immunotherapy. The V gene is TRBV6-1, the J gene TRBJ2-7; D is uncertain. The TCR was taken from a human donor with breast cancer. The CDR3 region is CASSQTFKYEQYF. The CDR3 DNA sequence: TGTGCCAGCAGCCAGACCTTCAAATACGAGCAGTACTTC.